Sequencing of this TCR beta chain was carried out in a study of blood T cell repertoires in COVID-19. On the study more broadly: Researchers got acute and convalescent COVID-19 samples from the United States, Italy and Spain.

CDR3 size: 15 residues. Germline V gene lookup returns CDR1 MNHEY and CDR2 SVGAGI. V was shortened by 6 bases and J by 1 base, with 16 bases between the two germline ends. This table comes from immunoSEQ multiplex PCR, and its TCRdb copy is limited to in-frame clones, with some not included. In the table there are more than 150,000 clones, approximately 88% of which are singletons. This sequence joins TRBV6-5 and TRBJ2-7; weak D call: TRBD2 (5 bases). Material: peripheral blood. This clonotype was sampled from a woman in her sixties with acute or convalescent COVID-19. The CDR3 reads CASRDSSLGSYEQYF. The CDR3 DNA reads TGTGCCAGCAGGGACTCAAGTCTTGGGTCCTACGAGCAGTACTTC.